The present T cell receptor (beta chain) was sequenced within a study of CD8 T cells in Susac syndrome. Study results and limitations: The study recognized that the number of individuals in its TCR sequencing and HLA analysis was relatively small.

Comments on this clonotype: Antigen: not known.

Looked up from germline, CDR1 is SGHAT and CDR2 is FQNNGV. This CDR3 comprises 16 residues. The J segment lost 4 bases and the V segment lost 5 bases, leaving 11 bases of the junction unmatched. The RNA input was about 0.5 to 1 ug, and it was reverse transcribed with random hexamers. immunoSEQ multiplex PCR amplified TCR beta CDR3 across 54 Vbeta, 13 Jbeta. TCRdb processed the immunoSEQ multiplex PCR reads anew with MiXCR; each CDR3 protein has one entry. The sample holds 250,000 to 300,000 distinct CDR3 sequences; 85% are singletons and the top ten take roughly 0.21%. The sample taken for sequencing was CD8+ T cells from PBMCs. The TCR sequence derives from a human donor with multiple sclerosis. This chain connects TRBV11-2 to TRBJ1-2; 9 bases fit TRBD1. The CDR3 bases are TGTGCCAGCAGCCCACAGGGACAGGGTCTGGTCTATGGCTACACCTTC. Its protein is CASSPQGQGLVYGYTF.